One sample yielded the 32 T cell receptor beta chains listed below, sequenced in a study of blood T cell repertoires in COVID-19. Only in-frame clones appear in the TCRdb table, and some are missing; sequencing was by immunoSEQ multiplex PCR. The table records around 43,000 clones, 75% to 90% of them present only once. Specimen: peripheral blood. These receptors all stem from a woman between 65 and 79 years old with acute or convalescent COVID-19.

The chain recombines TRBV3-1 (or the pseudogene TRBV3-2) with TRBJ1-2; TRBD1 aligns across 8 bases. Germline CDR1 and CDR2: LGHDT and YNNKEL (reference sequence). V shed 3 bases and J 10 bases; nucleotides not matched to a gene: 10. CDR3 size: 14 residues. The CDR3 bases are TGTGCCAGCAGCCAGAGGACAGGGAGCCTCCACTACACCTTC. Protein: CASSQRTGSLHYTF.

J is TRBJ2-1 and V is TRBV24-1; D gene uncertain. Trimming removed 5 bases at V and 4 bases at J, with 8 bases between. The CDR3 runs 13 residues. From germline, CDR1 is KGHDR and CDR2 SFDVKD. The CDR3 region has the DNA TGTGCCACCAGTGGAGCATCGTACAATGAGCAGTTCTTC. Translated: CATSGASYNEQFF.

The DNA of the CDR3 is TGTGCCAGCAGGAGGAGCGGAACCTACGAGCAGTACGTC. Encoded protein: CASRRSGTYEQYV. The rearrangement links TRBV27 to TRBJ2-7, with a tentative D call TRBD2 (5 bases). The CDR3 runs 13 residues. Germline V gene lookup returns CDR1 MNHEY and CDR2 SMNVEV (reference sequence). Trimming took 6 bases from V and 2 from J, leaving 11 bases between them.

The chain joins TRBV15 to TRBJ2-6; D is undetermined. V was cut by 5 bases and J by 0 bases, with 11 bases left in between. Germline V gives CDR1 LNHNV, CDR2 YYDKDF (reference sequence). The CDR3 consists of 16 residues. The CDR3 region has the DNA TGTGCCACCAGCCATCCTCCTAGCTCTGGGGCCAACGTCCTGACTTTC. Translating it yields CATSHPPSSGANVLTF.

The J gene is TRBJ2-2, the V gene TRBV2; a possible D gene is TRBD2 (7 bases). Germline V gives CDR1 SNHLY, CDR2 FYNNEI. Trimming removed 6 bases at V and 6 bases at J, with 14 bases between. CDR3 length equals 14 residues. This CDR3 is CASSEQGGAGELFF. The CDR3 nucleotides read TGTGCCAGCAGCGAACAAGGGGGGGCCGGGGAGCTGTTTTTT. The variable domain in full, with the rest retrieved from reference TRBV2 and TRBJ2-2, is EPEVTQTPSHQVTQMGQEVILRCVPISNHLYFYWYRQILGQKVEFLVSFYNNEISEKSEIFDDQFSVERPDGSNFTLKIRSTKLEDSAMYFCASSEQGGAGELFFGEGSRLTVL.

The CDR3, as DNA: TGTGCCAGCAGTTTGGGGACAGACTACGAGCAGTACGTC. Translation gives CASSLGTDYEQYV. The chain carries TRBV27 and TRBJ2-7; 7 bases fit TRBD1. The CDR3 covers 13 residues. J lost 3 bases, V lost 3 bases, and 2 bases had no gene match. Per the germline V gene, CDR1 is MNHEY and CDR2 is SMNVEV (reference sequence).

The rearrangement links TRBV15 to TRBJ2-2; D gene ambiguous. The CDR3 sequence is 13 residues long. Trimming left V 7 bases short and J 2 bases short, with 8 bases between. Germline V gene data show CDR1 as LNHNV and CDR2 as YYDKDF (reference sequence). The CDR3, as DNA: TGTGCCACCAATACAGTTAACACCGGGGAGCTGTTTTTT. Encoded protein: CATNTVNTGELFF.

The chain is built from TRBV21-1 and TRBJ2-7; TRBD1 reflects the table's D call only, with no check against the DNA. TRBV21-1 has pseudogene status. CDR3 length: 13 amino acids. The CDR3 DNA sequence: TGTGCCAGCACCAAAAGACACCCTTGGGAGCAGTACGTC. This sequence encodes CASTKRHPWEQYV.

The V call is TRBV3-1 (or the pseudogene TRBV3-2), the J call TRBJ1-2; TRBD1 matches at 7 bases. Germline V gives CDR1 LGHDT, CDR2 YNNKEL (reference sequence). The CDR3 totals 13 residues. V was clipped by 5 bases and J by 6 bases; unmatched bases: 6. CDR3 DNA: TGTGCCAGCAGCTCCCCTCAGGGGGATGGCTACACCTTC. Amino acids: CASSSPQGDGYTF.

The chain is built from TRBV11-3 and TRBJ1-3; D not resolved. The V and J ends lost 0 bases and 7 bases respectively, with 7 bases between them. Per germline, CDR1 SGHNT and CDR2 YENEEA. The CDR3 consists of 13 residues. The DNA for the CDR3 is TGTGCCAGCAGCTTAGAGACACGGAACACCATATATTTT. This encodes CASSLETRNTIYF. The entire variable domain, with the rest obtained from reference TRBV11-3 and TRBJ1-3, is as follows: EAGVVQSPRYKIIEKKQPVAFWCNPISGHNTLYWYLQNLGQGPELLIRYENEEAVDDSQLPKDRFSAERLKGVDSTLKIQPAELGDSAVYLCASSLETRNTIYFGEGSWLTVV.

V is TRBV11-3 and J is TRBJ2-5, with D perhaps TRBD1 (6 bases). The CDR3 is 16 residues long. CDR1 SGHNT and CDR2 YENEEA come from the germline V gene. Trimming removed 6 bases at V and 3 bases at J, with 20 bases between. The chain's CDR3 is CASSPRGPRVKETQYF. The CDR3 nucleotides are TGTGCCAGCAGTCCCAGGGGCCCGAGGGTTAAAGAGACCCAGTACTTC.

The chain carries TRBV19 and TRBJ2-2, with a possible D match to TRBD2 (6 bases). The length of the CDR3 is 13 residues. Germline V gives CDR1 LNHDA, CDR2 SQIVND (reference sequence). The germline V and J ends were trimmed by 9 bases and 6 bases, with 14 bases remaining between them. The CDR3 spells CASQSWGAGELFF. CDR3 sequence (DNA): TGTGCCAGCCAAAGCTGGGGGGCCGGGGAGCTGTTTTTT.

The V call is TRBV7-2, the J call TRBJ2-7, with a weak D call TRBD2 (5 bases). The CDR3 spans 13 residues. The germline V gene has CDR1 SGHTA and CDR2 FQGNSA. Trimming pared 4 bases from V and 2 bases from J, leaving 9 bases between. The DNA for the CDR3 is TGTGCCAGCAGCTCTACCGGGACCTACGAGCAGTACGTC. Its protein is CASSSTGTYEQYV.

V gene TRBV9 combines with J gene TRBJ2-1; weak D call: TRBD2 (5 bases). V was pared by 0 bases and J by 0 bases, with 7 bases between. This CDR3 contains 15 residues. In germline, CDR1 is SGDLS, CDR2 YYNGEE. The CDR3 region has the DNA TGTGCCAGCAGCGTAGTCGAGGGCTCCTACAATGAGCAGTTCTTC. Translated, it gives CASSVVEGSYNEQFF. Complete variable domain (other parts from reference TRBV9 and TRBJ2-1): DSGVTQTPKHLITATGQRVTLRCSPRSGDLSVYWYQQSLDQGLQFLIQYYNGEERAKGNILERFSAQQFPDLHSELNLSSLELGDSALYFCASSVVEGSYNEQFFGPGTRLTVL.

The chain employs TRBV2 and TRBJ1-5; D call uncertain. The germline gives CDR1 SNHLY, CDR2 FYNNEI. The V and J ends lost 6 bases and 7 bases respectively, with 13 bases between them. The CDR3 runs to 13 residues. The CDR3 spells CASRVQREQPQHF. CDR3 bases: TGTGCCAGCAGGGTCCAGAGGGAACAGCCCCAGCATTTT.

CDR3 loop: CASSSSGGEKLFF. The CDR3 nucleotides are TGTGCCAGCAGTTCATCAGGGGGTGAAAAACTGTTTTTT. This sequence joins TRBV28 and TRBJ1-4, with 7 positions matching TRBD1. The CDR3 has 13 residues. The V and J ends lost 4 bases and 7 bases, in that order; junction bases with no gene match: 3. Germline CDR1 MDHEN, CDR2 SYDVKM.

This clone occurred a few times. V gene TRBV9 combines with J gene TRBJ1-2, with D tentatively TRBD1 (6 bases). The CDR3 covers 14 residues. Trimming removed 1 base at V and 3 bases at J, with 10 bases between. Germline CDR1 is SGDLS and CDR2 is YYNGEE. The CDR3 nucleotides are TGTGCCAGCAGCGTATACGGGACATACTATGGCTACACCTTC. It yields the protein CASSVYGTYYGYTF.

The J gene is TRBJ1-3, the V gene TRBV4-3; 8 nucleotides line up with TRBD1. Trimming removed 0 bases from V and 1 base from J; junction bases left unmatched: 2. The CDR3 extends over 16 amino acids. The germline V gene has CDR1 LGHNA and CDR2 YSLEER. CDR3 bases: TGCGCCAGCAGCCAAGACCAGGGGGCGTCTGGAAACACCATATATTTT. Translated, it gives CASSQDQGASGNTIYF.

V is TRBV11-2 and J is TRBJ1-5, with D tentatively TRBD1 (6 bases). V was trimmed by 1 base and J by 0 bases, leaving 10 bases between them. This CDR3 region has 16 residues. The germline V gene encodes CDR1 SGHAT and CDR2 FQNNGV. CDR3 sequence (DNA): TGTGCCAGCAGCTTAGGAGGGGGGGATAGCAATCAGCCCCAGCATTTT. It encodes CASSLGGGDSNQPQHF.

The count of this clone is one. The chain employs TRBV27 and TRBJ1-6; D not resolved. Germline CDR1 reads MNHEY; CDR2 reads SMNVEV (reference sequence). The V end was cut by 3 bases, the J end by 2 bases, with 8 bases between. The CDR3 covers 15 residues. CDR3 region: CASSFEDPYNSPLHF. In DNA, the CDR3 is TGTGCCAGCAGTTTCGAGGATCCCTATAATTCACCCCTCCACTTT.

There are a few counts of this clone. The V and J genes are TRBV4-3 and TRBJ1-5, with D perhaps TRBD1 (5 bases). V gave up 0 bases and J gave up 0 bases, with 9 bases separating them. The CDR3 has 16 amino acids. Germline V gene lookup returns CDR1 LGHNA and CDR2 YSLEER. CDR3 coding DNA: TGCGCCAGCAGCCAAGATTTCAGGGATAGCAATCAGCCCCAGCATTTT. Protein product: CASSQDFRDSNQPQHF.

CDR3 DNA: TGTGCCACCCGAGGCGGGGGCCGCACAGATACGCAGTATTTT. It yields the protein CATRGGGRTDTQYF. The chain links TRBV24-1 to TRBJ2-3, with a possible D match to TRBD2 (7 bases). The CDR3 consists of 14 residues. V was cut by 9 bases and J by 1 base, with 13 bases left in between. Germline V gene lookup returns CDR1 KGHDR and CDR2 SFDVKD.

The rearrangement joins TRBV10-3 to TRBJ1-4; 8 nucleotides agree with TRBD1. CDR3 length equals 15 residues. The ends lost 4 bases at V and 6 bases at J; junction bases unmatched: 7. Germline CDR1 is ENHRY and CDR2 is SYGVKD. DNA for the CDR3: TGTGCCATCAGTGCTAGAGGACAGGGAGATGAAAAACTGTTTTTT. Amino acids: CAISARGQGDEKLFF.

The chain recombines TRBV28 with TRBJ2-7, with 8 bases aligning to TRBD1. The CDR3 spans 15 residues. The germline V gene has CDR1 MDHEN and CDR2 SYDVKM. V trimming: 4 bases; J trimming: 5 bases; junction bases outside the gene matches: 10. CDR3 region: CASSSGQGMLHEQYV. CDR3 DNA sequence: TGTGCCAGCAGTTCTGGACAGGGAATGCTCCACGAGCAGTACGTC.

The CDR3 sequence is CSARDPGVTFF. Written as DNA, the CDR3 is TGCAGTGCTAGAGATCCGGGAGTGACGTTCTTC. This chain joins TRBV20-1 and TRBJ2-1; D possibly corresponds to TRBD2 (6 bases). Germline CDR1 is DFQATT and CDR2 is SNEGSKA (reference sequence). The CDR3 is made up of 11 amino acids. V was clipped by 0 bases and J by 15 bases, with 12 bases between them.

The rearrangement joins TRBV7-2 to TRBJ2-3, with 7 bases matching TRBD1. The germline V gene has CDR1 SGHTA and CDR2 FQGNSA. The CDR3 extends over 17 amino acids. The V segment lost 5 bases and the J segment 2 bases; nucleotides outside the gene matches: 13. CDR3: CASSIRQGLDFTDTQYF. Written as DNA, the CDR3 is TGTGCCAGCAGCATTAGACAGGGTCTCGATTTCACAGATACGCAGTATTTT.

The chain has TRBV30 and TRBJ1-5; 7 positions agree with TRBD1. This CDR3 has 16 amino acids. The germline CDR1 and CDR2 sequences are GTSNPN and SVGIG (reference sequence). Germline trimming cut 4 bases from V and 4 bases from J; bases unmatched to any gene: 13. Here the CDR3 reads CAWNPTGSLSNQPQHF. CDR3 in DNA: TGTGCCTGGAATCCGACAGGGTCCCTTTCGAATCAGCCCCAGCATTTT.

The CDR3 loop is CASSLIASGVYNEQFF. CDR3 in DNA: TGTGCCAGCAGCTTAATAGCTAGCGGAGTGTACAATGAGCAGTTCTTC. J is TRBJ2-1 and V is TRBV11-3, with 7 bases matching TRBD2. The CDR3 is made up of 16 amino acids. V lost 2 bases and J lost 4; bases outside the gene matches: 8. Germline V gene sequence: CDR1 SGHNT, CDR2 YENEEA.

This chain's CDR3 is CASSYRGLAKSYEQYV. DNA for the CDR3: TGTGCCAGCAGTTACAGGGGGCTGGCAAAATCCTACGAGCAGTACGTC. The rearrangement links TRBV6-2 or TRBV6-3 to TRBJ2-7; TRBD1 aligns across 7 bases. Trimming removed 2 bases from V and 1 base from J; junction bases left unmatched: 8. The CDR3 has 16 amino acids. Germline values: CDR1 MNHEY, CDR2 SVGEGT.

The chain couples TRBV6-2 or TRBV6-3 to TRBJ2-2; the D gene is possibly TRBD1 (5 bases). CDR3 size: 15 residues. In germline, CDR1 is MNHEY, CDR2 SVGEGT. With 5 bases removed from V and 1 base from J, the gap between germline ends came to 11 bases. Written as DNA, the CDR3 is TGTGCCAGCAGTGACCCAGGGCGGAACACCGGGGAGCTGTTTTTT. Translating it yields CASSDPGRNTGELFF.

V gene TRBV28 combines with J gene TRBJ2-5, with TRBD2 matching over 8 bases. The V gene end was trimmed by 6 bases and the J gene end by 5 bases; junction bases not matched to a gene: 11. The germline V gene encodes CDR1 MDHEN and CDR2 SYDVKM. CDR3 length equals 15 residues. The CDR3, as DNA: TGTGCCAGCAGCCGCGGGGGGACTAGGCGGGAGACCCAGTACTTC. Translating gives CASSRGGTRRETQYF.

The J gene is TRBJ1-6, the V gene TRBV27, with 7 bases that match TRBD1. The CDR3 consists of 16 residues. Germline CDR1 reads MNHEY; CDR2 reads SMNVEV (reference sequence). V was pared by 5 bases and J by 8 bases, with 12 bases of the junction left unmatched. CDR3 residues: CASSLYRTGIDSPLHF. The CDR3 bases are TGTGCCAGCAGTCTCTACCGGACAGGTATAGATTCACCCCTCCACTTT.